This T cell receptor (beta chain) derives from a study of shared clonotypes between healthy human individuals. Study as a whole: The plates for each donor numbered three CD4 naive, three CD4 memory, two CD8 naive and one CD8 memory. Points from the study as a whole: Naive CD4 clonotype sharing across several donors was approximately 5%.

Germline-derived CDR1 and CDR2 are LNHDA and SQIVND (reference sequence). V was clipped by 3 bases and J by 7 bases, with 21 bases between them. The CDR3 runs 16 residues. A single count supports this clone. The antigen remains undetermined. The donor cohort consisted entirely of Caucasian adults residing in Nashville, Tennessee. Assay execution proceeded at the deep level. Assay used: immunoSEQ multiplex PCR; TCRdb lists only in-frame clones, some missing. This table has under 1,900,000 clones, less than 99% appearing once. This chain uses TRBV19 with TRBJ1-2, with D perhaps matching TRBD1 (6 bases). This TCR was recovered from a young man in good health. Specimen: naive CD4+ T cells sorted from blood. Stated subset: CD45RA+ positively selected. The CDR3 nucleotides are TGTGCCAGTAGTATCCCGATTCAGGGGTGGGTGACTGGCTACACCTTC. Protein sequence: CASSIPIQGWVTGYTF. Complete variable domain (other parts from reference TRBV19 and TRBJ1-2): DGGITQSPKYLFRKEGQNVTLSCEQNLNHDAMYWYRQDPGQGLRLIYYSQIVNDFQKGDIAEGYSVSREKKESFPLTVTSAQKNPTAFYLCASSIPIQGWVTGYTFGSGTRLTVV.